These T cell receptor beta chains were read from a single sample in a study of CD8+ T cells in alopecia areata. Only in-frame clones appear in the TCRdb table, and some are missing; sequencing was by immunoSEQ multiplex PCR. The data hold 200,000 or so clones, with roughly 50% observed a single time. Material: CD4+ T cells sorted from blood, obtained at week 24, from a patient treated with tofacitinib. All receptors derive from a human donor with alopecia areata. Each CDR3 is given with its conserved first and last residue. D genes are given only for firm matches. Only part of the rows carry a size: once, few, many, or a class if the clone is expanded.

cdr3_nt,cdr3_aa,d_call,j_call,v_call,clone_size
TGTGCCAGCAGTTACCCAGGGGCGCAAGAGACCCAGTACTTC,CASSYPGAQETQYF,NA,TRBJ2-5,TRBV6-6,NA
TGTGCCAGCTCACAGGAAGAGACCCAGTACTTC,CASSQEETQYF,NA,TRBJ2-5,TRBV18,NA
TGTGCCAGTAATACGGAAGATACGCAGTATTTT,CASNTEDTQYF,NA,TRBJ2-3,TRBV19,few
TGTGCCAGCGGGGGGACAGGGGGAATTGGAAACATTCAGTACTTC,CASGGTGGIGNIQYF,TRBD1,TRBJ2-4,TRBV2,NA
TGTGCCAGCAGTCTTCCACCTTACGAGCAGTACTTC,CASSLPPYEQYF,NA,TRBJ2-7,TRBV28,many
TGCAGTGCGCCGTCTTCAGAGACCCAGTACTTC,CSAPSSETQYF,NA,TRBJ2-5,TRBV20-1,NA
TGTGCCAGCAGTCCTACTAGCTCTGGGGCCAACGTCCTGACTTTC,CASSPTSSGANVLTF,NA,TRBJ2-6,TRBV27,NA
TGTGCCAGCAGTTACGGGACCGACGCCTACGAGCAGTACTTC,CASSYGTDAYEQYF,NA,TRBJ2-7,TRBV10-3,few
TGCGCCAGCAGCCAAGATGGTCAGCTCAATCAGCCCCAGCATTTT,CASSQDGQLNQPQHF,NA,TRBJ1-5,TRBV4-1,NA
TGTGCCAGTAGTTTGGGGGGAAGTGGCGCCTACGAGCAGTACTTC,CASSLGGSGAYEQYF,NA,TRBJ2-7,TRBV19,NA
TGTGCCAGTAGTATTACGACTGAAGCTTTCTTT,CASSITTEAFF,NA,TRBJ1-1,TRBV19,few
TGTGCCAGCAGCTCCGACCAAGACGGGGAGCTGTTTTTT,CASSSDQDGELFF,NA,TRBJ2-2,TRBV5-8,NA
TGTGCCAGCAGTGAACAGACTAGTGTTCAGTACTTC,CASSEQTSVQYF,NA,TRBJ2-7,TRBV2,few
TGTGCCAGCAGTTTAATCGGGGACAGGGCCAATTCACCCCTCCACTTT,CASSLIGDRANSPLHF,TRBD1,TRBJ1-6,TRBV27,NA
TGCGCCAGCAGCTTCTTAAACACCGGGGAGCTGTTTTTT,CASSFLNTGELFF,NA,TRBJ2-2,TRBV5-1,few
TGTGCCTGGAGACCGACTAGCGTCAATGAGCAGTTCTTC,CAWRPTSVNEQFF,TRBD2,TRBJ2-1,TRBV30,NA
TGCGCCAGCAGCCGGGTCCGTGCAGCTAATGAAAAACTGTTTTTT,CASSRVRAANEKLFF,NA,TRBJ1-4,TRBV4-3,NA
TGCAGCGTACTCGTGAAGCGGGGGTACAATGAGCAGTTCTTC,CSVLVKRGYNEQFF,TRBD2,TRBJ2-1,TRBV29-1,few
TGTGCCAGCAGCTTATTTGTGGGGACTGGCCAAGAGACCCAGTACTTC,CASSLFVGTGQETQYF,NA,TRBJ2-5,TRBV7-2,NA
TGTGCCAGCAGTCCACCCGGAGGGAGCAATGAGCAGTTCTTC,CASSPPGGSNEQFF,NA,TRBJ2-1,TRBV6-6,NA
TGTGCCAGCAGCTTTGAGGGTATCTATGGCTACACCTTC,CASSFEGIYGYTF,NA,TRBJ1-2,TRBV7-2,NA
TGTGCCAGCAGCTTAGATCCGGGATACTCCTACGAGCAGTACTTC,CASSLDPGYSYEQYF,NA,TRBJ2-7,TRBV7-2,few
TGTGCCGGTGGGACAGGGACAGGACGCACAGATACGCAGTATTTT,CAGGTGTGRTDTQYF,TRBD1,TRBJ2-3,TRBV2,NA
TGTGCCAGCAGTTCCAGAACAGAGACAGGGGTGGGCGAGCAGTACTTC,CASSSRTETGVGEQYF,TRBD1,TRBJ2-7,TRBV27,NA
TGTGCCAGCAGCGTTCTTACTGGCGGGTCACCCCTCCACTTT,CASSVLTGGSPLHF,NA,TRBJ1-6,TRBV9,few
TGCGCCAGCAGTCTGGGACTAGCGGGGGGGTTGAATGAGCAGTTCTTC,CASSLGLAGGLNEQFF,TRBD2,TRBJ2-1,TRBV4-3,NA
TGTGCCACCAGCAGAGGAGGGGGGGAGCAAGAGACCCAGTACTTC,CATSRGGGEQETQYF,NA,TRBJ2-5,TRBV15,NA
TGCAGCGTTGAAGGACTAGCGAAGGAGACCCAGTACTTC,CSVEGLAKETQYF,TRBD2,TRBJ2-5,TRBV29-1,NA
TGTGCCAGCAGCTTAGTACCACTCCCTAGCTCCTACGAGCAGTACTTC,CASSLVPLPSSYEQYF,NA,TRBJ2-7,TRBV7-2,NA
TGTGCCTGGAGTGTAGGGCGGGAGGGCGAGCAGTACTTC,CAWSVGREGEQYF,TRBD2,TRBJ2-7,TRBV30,NA
TGTGCCAGCAGCCCTGGGACTAGCGGGAGCTTGGGGACCTACAATGAGCAGTTCTTC,CASSPGTSGSLGTYNEQFF,TRBD2,TRBJ2-1,TRBV5-4,NA
TGTGCCAGCAGCTTAGTAGCGGGAGTCTACGAGCAGTACTTC,CASSLVAGVYEQYF,TRBD2,TRBJ2-7,TRBV11-2,NA
TGCAGCGTTCTGGGGCAGAGGGCGGGGGTGACAGATACGCAGTATTTT,CSVLGQRAGVTDTQYF,TRBD2,TRBJ2-3,TRBV29-1,once
TGTGCCTGGAGTTTAGAAAATGAGCAGTTCTTC,CAWSLENEQFF,NA,TRBJ2-1,TRBV30,once
TGTGCCTGGAGTGTCCGGATAACCAAAAACATTCAGTACTTC,CAWSVRITKNIQYF,NA,TRBJ2-4,TRBV30,NA
TGTGCCAGCAGGGGGACGCGGTTTACTGAAGCTTTCTTT,CASRGTRFTEAFF,NA,TRBJ1-1,TRBV7-2,NA
TGTGCCACCAGCAGTTCCACCGGGACAGGAAATGAAAAACTGTTTTTT,CATSSSTGTGNEKLFF,TRBD1,TRBJ1-4,TRBV15,NA
TGTGCCAGCAGCGGGGACAGGGGACTCAATCAGCCCCAGCATTTT,CASSGDRGLNQPQHF,TRBD1,TRBJ1-5,TRBV5-4,few
TGTGCCAGCAGGCACCCAGCTAGCGGAAGAGGGGGGAACATTCAGTACTTC,CASRHPASGRGGNIQYF,NA,TRBJ2-4,TRBV7-2,NA
TGTGCCAGCAGGAGCACCGCCCATGAGCAGTTCTTC,CASRSTAHEQFF,NA,TRBJ2-1,TRBV2,once